This TCR beta chain came from a study of blood T cell repertoires in COVID-19. Generated by immunoSEQ multiplex PCR, the TCRdb table keeps only in-frame clones and is missing some. Here the sample spans approximately 190,000 clones, 70% to 90% being singletons. The sequenced sample was peripheral blood. The TCR sequence derives from a woman between 70 and 85 years old with active or convalescent COVID-19.

The CDR3 spells CASSVGAGGTTYEQYF. The CDR3 DNA reads as TGTGCCAGCAGCGTAGGGGCAGGGGGTACCACCTACGAGCAGTACTTC. The rearrangement joins TRBV9 to TRBJ2-7, with 7 bases identical to TRBD1. The V gene's germline CDR1 is SGDLS and CDR2 YYNGEE. Trimming at V came to 0 bases and at J to 2 bases, leaving 8 bases not matched to a gene. This CDR3 has 16 amino acids.